This TCR beta chain appears in the sequencing data of a study of T cell repertoires in cytomegalovirus infection. Study-level findings and limits: Clonotypes of TCR beta that were HLA-C-restricted and CMV-specific dominated the ex vivo response.

The CDR3 consists of 12 residues. Trimming stripped 2 bases from V and 8 bases from J, with 6 bases between. TCRdb called the reads again in MiXCR, with one record for every CDR3 protein. The sample lists 150,000 to 180,000 distinct CDR3 sequences; 23% were seen once. Of note for this clonotype: Its target is unknown.

Source material: PBMCs. The clonotype was recovered from a human donor in good health (CMV status not recorded). Some clones in this sample may be carry-over from other donors' samples. The chain joins TRBV12-3 or TRBV12-4 to TRBJ1-4, with unresolved D. The CDR3 spells CASSLLEEKLFF. CDR3 sequence (DNA): TGTGCCAGCAGTTTACTGGAGGAAAAACTGTTTTTT.